This T cell receptor beta chain was observed in a study of identical twins. Study-wide findings and caveats: For cord blood, abundant beta clonotypes had fewer insertions, unlike memory repertoires, which showed none. Part of the zero-insertion signal could reflect confounding by invariant MAIT and iNKT cells.

CDR3 length: 18 amino acids. Unmatched junction bases numbered 5, after V lost 0 bases and J lost 0 bases. Germline-derived CDR1 and CDR2 are SGDLS and YYNGEE. Each donor (without exception) was a healthy Caucasian. This clonotype was found a few times. As yet, its antigen is unknown. TCRdb fed the 5' RACE reads into MiXCR, producing one record per CDR3 protein. The table shows about 700,000 distinct CDR3 sequences, with 5.5% to 7.5% occurring only once. The TCR sequence derives from a man aged 18 to 30 in good health. Sequencing input: naive T cells sorted from blood. This rearrangement joins TRBV9 to TRBJ2-2, with 10 bases aligning to TRBD2. The CDR3 reads CASSVALAGAPNTGELFF. DNA of the CDR3: TGTGCCAGCAGCGTAGCTCTAGCGGGAGCTCCGAACACCGGGGAGCTGTTTTTT. Filled out from reference TRBV9 and TRBJ2-2, the complete variable domain reads DSGVTQTPKHLITATGQRVTLRCSPRSGDLSVYWYQQSLDQGLQFLIQYYNGEERAKGNILERFSAQQFPDLHSELNLSSLELGDSALYFCASSVALAGAPNTGELFFGEGSRLTVL.